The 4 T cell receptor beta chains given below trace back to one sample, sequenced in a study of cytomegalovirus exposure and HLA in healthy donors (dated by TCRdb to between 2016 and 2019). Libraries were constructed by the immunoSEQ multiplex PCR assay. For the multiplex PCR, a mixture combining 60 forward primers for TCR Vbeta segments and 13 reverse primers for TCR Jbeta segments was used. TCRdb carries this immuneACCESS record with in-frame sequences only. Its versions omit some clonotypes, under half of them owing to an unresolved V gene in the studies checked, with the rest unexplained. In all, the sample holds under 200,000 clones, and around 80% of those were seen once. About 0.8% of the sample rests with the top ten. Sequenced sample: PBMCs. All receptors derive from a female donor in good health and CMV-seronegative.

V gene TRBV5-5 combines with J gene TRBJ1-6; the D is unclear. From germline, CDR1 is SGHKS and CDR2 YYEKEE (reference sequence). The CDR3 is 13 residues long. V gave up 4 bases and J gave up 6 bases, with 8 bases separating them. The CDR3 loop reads CASSPFLNSPLHF. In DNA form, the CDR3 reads TGTGCCAGCAGCCCTTTTCTTAATTCACCCCTCCACTTT.

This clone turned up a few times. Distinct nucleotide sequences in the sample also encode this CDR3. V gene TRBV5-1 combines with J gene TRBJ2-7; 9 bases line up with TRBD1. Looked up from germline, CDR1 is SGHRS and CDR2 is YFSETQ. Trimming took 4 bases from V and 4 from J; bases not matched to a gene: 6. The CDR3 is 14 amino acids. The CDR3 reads CASSLEGTGYEQYF. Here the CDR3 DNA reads TGCGCCAGCAGCCTGGAGGGGACAGGGTACGAGCAGTACTTC.

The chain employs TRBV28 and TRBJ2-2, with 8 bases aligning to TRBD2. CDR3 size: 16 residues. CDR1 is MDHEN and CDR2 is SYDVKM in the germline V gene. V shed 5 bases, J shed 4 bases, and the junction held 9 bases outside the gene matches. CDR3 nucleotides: TGTGCCAGCAGTCCCCCCACTAGCGGCTTCACCGGGGAGCTGTTTTTT. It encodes CASSPPTSGFTGELFF.

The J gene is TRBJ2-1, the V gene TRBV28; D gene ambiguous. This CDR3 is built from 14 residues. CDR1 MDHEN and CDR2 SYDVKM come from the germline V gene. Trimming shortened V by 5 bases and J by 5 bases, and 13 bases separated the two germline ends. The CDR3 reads CASSPRVRNNEQFF. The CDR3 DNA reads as TGTGCCAGCAGTCCCCGGGTCCGTAACAATGAGCAGTTCTTC.